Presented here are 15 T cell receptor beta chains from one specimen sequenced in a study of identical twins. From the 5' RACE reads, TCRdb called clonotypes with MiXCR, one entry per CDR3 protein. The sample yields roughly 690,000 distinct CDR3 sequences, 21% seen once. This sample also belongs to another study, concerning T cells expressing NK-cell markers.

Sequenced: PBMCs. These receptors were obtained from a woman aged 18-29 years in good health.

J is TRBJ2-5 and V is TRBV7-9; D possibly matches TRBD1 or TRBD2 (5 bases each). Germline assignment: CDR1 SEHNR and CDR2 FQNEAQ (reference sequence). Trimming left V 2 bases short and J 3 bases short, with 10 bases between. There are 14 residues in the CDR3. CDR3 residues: CASSLIGAEETQYF. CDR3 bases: TGTGCCAGCAGCTTAATCGGGGCAGAAGAGACCCAGTACTTC. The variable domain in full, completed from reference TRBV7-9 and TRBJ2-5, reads DTGVSQNPRHKITKRGQNVTFRCDPISEHNRLYWYRQTLGQGPEFLTYFQNEAQLEKSRLLSDRFSAERPKGSFSTLEIQRTEQGDSAMYLCASSLIGAEETQYFGPGTRLLVL.

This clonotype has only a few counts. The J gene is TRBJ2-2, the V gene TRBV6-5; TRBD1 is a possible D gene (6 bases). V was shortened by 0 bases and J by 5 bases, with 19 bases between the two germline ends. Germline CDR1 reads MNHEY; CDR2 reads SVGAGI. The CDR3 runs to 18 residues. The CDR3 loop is CASSYSRRRARGTGELFF. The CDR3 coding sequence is TGTGCCAGCAGTTACTCTAGAAGGAGAGCAAGGGGGACCGGGGAGCTGTTTTTT.

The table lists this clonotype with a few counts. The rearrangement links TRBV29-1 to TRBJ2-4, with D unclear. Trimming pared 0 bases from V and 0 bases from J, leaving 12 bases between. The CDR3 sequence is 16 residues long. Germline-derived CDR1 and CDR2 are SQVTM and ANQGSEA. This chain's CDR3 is CSVEDPLPLAKNIQYF. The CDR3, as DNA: TGCAGCGTTGAAGATCCTCTACCCCTAGCCAAAAACATTCAGTACTTC.

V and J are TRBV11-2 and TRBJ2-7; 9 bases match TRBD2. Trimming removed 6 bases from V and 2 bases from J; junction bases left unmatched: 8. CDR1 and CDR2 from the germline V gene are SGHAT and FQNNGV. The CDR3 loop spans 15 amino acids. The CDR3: CASSFSGSGPYEQYF. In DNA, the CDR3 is TGTGCCAGCAGTTTTAGCGGGAGCGGGCCCTACGAGCAGTACTTC. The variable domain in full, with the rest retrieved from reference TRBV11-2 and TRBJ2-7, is EAGVAQSPRYKIIEKRQSVAFWCNPISGHATLYWYQQILGQGPKLLIQFQNNGVVDDSQLPKDRFSAERLKGVDSTLKIQPAKLEDSAVYLCASSFSGSGPYEQYFGPGTRLTVT.

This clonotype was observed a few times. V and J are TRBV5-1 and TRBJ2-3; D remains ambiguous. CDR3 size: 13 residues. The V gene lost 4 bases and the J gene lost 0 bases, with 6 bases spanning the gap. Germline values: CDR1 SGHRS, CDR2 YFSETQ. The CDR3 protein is CASSIYSTDTQYF. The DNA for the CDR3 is TGCGCCAGCAGCATATACAGCACAGATACGCAGTATTTT.

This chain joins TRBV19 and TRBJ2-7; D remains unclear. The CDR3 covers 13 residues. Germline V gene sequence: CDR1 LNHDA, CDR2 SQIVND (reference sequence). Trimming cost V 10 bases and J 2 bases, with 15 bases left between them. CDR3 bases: TGTGCCACCGTCTCCCCCCAGACCTACGAGCAGTACTTC. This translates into CATVSPQTYEQYF.

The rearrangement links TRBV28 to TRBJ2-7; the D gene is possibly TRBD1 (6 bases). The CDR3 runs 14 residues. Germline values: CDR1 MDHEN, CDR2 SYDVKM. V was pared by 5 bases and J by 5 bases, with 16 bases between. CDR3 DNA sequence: TGTGCCAGCAGTCTCCTGACAGGAAGCCACGAGCAGTACTTC. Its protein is CASSLLTGSHEQYF. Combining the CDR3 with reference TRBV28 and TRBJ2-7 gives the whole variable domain DVKVTQSSRYLVKRTGEKVFLECVQDMDHENMFWYRQDPGLGLRLIYFSYDVKMKEKGDIPEGYSVSREKKERFSLILESASTNQTSMYLCASSLLTGSHEQYFGPGTRLTVT.

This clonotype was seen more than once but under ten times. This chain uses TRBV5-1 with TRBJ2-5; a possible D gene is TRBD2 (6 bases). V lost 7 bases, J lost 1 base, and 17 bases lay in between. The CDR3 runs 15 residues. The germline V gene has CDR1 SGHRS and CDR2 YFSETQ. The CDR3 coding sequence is TGCGCCAGCGGATCGACTAGTTACGTCCAAGAGACCCAGTACTTC. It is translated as CASGSTSYVQETQYF.

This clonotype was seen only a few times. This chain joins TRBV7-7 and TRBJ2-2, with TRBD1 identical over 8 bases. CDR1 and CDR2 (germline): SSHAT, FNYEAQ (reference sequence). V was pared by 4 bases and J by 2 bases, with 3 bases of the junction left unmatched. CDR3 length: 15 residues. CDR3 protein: CASSSPGGNTGELFF. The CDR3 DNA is TGTGCCAGCAGCTCCCCAGGGGGCAACACCGGGGAGCTGTTTTTT.

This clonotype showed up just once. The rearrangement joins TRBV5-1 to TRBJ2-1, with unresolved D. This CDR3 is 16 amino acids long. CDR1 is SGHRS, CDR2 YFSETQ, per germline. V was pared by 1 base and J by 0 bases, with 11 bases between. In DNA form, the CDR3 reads TGCGCCAGCAGCTTGTCGTTTGGAGTCTCCTACAATGAGCAGTTCTTC. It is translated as CASSLSFGVSYNEQFF.

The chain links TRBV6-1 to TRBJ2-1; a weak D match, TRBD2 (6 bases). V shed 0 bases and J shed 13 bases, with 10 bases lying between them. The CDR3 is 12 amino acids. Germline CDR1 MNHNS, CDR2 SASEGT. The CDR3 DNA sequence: TGTGCCAGCAGTGAAGCGTGGAGGGGTCAGTTCTTC. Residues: CASSEAWRGQFF.

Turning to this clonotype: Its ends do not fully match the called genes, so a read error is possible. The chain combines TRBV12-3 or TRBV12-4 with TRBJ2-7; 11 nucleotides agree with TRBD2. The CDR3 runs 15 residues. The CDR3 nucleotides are TGTGCCAGCAGTGTAGCGGGAGGGCCTGGTGGCGAGCAGTACTTC. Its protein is CASSVAGGPGGEQYF.

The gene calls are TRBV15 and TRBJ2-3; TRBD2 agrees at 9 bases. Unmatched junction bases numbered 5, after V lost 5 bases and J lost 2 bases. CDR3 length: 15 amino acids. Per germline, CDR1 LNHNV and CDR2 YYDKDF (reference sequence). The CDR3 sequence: CATSPRGGDTDTQYF. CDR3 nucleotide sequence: TGTGCCACCAGCCCGCGGGGGGGGGACACAGATACGCAGTATTTT.

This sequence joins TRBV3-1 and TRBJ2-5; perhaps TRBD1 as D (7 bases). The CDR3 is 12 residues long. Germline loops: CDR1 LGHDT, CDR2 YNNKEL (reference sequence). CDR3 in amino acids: CATGTPLETQYF. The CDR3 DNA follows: TGTGCGACAGGGACTCCCTTAGAGACCCAGTACTTC.

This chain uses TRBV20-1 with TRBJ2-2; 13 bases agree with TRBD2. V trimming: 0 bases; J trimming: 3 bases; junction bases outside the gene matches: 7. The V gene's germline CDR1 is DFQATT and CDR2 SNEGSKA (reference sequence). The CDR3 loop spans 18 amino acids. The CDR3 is CSARDQLAGGPYTGELFF. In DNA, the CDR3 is TGCAGTGCTAGAGATCAACTAGCGGGAGGGCCCTACACCGGGGAGCTGTTTTTT.